The 32 T cell receptor beta chains below come from one sample, sequenced in a study of T-cell memory formation after mild COVID-19 (dated by TCRdb to the early 2020s). Libraries came from 5' RACE. Instrument on record: Illumina NovaSeq 6000. Starting from the raw public reads, TCRdb applied fastp trimming at Q25, assembled clones with MiXCR and retained in-frame beta chains. Entries are consolidated by CDR3 protein sequence, retaining the most common genes and DNA. Here the sample has approximately 300,000 distinct CDR3 sequences; approximately 19% occur a single time. Around 21% of the sample lies in the top ten. The source material was PBMCs or a T cell subset sorted from them (not recorded which). The source is a man between 18 and 29 years old who had mild COVID-19 (a few samples of this study predate the infection). The sample titles of this study are shuffled in the database, so cell type and time point are left out; the donor was told from shared clones.

The chain links TRBV11-3 to TRBJ2-3; D is unclear. The ends were cut back, 5 bases at V and 4 bases at J, with 16 bases in the middle. The CDR3 sequence is 15 residues long. Germline V CDR1 and CDR2: SGHNT, YENEEA. CDR3 in amino acids: CASSPSWGEADTQYF. CDR3 sequence (DNA): TGTGCCAGCAGCCCAAGCTGGGGTGAGGCAGATACGCAGTATTTT.

This clonotype has a single count. CDR3 amino acids: CASSLSPSINQPQHF. DNA of the CDR3: TGTGCCAGCAGTTTATCTCCATCGATCAATCAGCCCCAGCATTTT. The chain recombines TRBV12-3 or TRBV12-4 with TRBJ1-5; unclear D gene. The V end was cut by 2 bases, the J end by 3 bases, with 11 bases between. The CDR3 consists of 15 residues.

This chain uses TRBV24-1 with TRBJ1-5; D is ambiguous. V was cut by 4 bases and J by 1 base, with 7 bases left in between. Germline values: CDR1 KGHDR, CDR2 SFDVKD. The CDR3 covers 14 residues. The CDR3, as DNA: TGTGCCACCAGTGACCGAGGGAGCAATCAGCCCCAGCATTTT. The encoded protein is CATSDRGSNQPQHF.

V is TRBV7-6 and J is TRBJ2-3; no clear D gene. This CDR3 is 15 amino acids long. Germline V gene data show CDR1 as SGHVS and CDR2 as FNYEAQ. Trimming pared 5 bases from V and 4 bases from J, leaving 16 bases between. The CDR3 is CASSPRGGPSDTQYF. The CDR3 nucleotides read TGTGCCAGCAGCCCCCGCGGTGGGCCATCAGATACGCAGTATTTT.

A few counts support this clonotype. The chain links TRBV11-2 to TRBJ1-5; D is unresolved. CDR1 SGHAT and CDR2 FQNNGV come from the germline V gene. The CDR3 runs 13 residues. V was shortened by 5 bases and J by 4 bases, with 9 bases between the two germline ends. CDR3 region: CASSGEGNQPQHF. The CDR3 DNA reads TGTGCCAGCAGCGGGGAGGGAAATCAGCCCCAGCATTTT. Using reference TRBV11-2 and TRBJ1-5 for the parts outside the CDR3, the full variable domain is EAGVAQSPRYKIIEKRQSVAFWCNPISGHATLYWYQQILGQGPKLLIQFQNNGVVDDSQLPKDRFSAERLKGVDSTLKIQPAKLEDSAVYLCASSGEGNQPQHFGDGTRLSIL.

The chain couples TRBV11-2 to TRBJ2-1; perhaps TRBD2 as D (5 bases). Germline values: CDR1 SGHAT, CDR2 FQNNGV. V dropped 5 bases and J dropped 9 bases, with 14 bases sitting between them. CDR3 length: 13 amino acids. CDR3 sequence: CASSPILDGEQFF. Here the CDR3 DNA reads TGTGCCAGCAGCCCCATACTAGACGGTGAGCAGTTCTTC. The whole variable domain, remainder taken from reference TRBV11-2 and TRBJ2-1, is EAGVAQSPRYKIIEKRQSVAFWCNPISGHATLYWYQQILGQGPKLLIQFQNNGVVDDSQLPKDRFSAERLKGVDSTLKIQPAKLEDSAVYLCASSPILDGEQFFGPGTRLTVL.

This clonotype showed up just a few times. V and J are TRBV24-1 and TRBJ1-2; 8 bases are a match to TRBD1. V lost 6 bases, J lost 5 bases, and 4 bases stayed unmatched. Germline V gene data show CDR1 as KGHDR and CDR2 as SFDVKD. The CDR3 consists of 13 residues. CDR3 DNA: TGTGCCACCAGTCGCAGGGGGCTTTATGGCTACACCTTC. Translating gives CATSRRGLYGYTF.

This clonotype was picked up one time. V usage is TRBV20-1 and J usage is TRBJ1-2; no firm D call. V gave up 0 bases and J gave up 7 bases, with 12 bases separating them. Germline lookup yields CDR1 DFQATT and CDR2 SNEGSKA (reference sequence). CDR3 length: 13 residues. CDR3 sequence reads: CSARDASSGGYTF. CDR3 in DNA: TGCAGTGCTAGAGATGCATCCTCCGGTGGCTACACCTTC.

This clonotype has just a few counts. The chain carries TRBV7-2 and TRBJ2-1; maybe TRBD2 (5 bases). The CDR3 has 15 amino acids. Germline values: CDR1 SGHTA, CDR2 FQGNSA. V was pared by 8 bases and J by 0 bases, with 14 bases between. This CDR3 is CASLPGWDSYNEQFF. The CDR3 DNA sequence: TGTGCCAGCTTACCGGGGTGGGACTCCTACAATGAGCAGTTCTTC. Full variable domain (rest looked up from reference TRBV7-2 and TRBJ2-1): GAGVSQSPSNKVTEKGKDVELRCDPISGHTALYWYRQSLGQGLEFLIYFQGNSAPDKSGLPSDRFSAERTGGSVSTLTIQRTQQEDSAVYLCASLPGWDSYNEQFFGPGTRLTVL.

This clonotype was picked up a small number of times. The chain's CDR3 is CASSLEQGWGEQYF. CDR3 nucleotides: TGCGCCAGCAGCTTGGAACAGGGGTGGGGCGAGCAGTACTTC. The gene calls are TRBV5-1 and TRBJ2-7; 7 positions match TRBD1. V was pared by 0 bases and J by 6 bases, with 6 bases of the junction left unmatched. CDR3 size: 14 residues. Germline-derived CDR1 and CDR2 are SGHRS and YFSETQ.

This sequence joins TRBV2 and TRBJ1-6, with D uncertain. This CDR3 spans 15 amino acids. V lost 6 bases, J lost 0 bases, and 9 bases lay in between. Germline loops: CDR1 SNHLY, CDR2 FYNNEI. Here the CDR3 reads CASRHESSYNSPLHF. The CDR3 DNA follows: TGTGCCAGCAGACATGAGAGCTCCTATAATTCACCCCTCCACTTT.

This clonotype turned up a few times. The V call is TRBV6-2 or TRBV6-3, the J call TRBJ1-2; 9 nucleotides match TRBD1. V shed 6 bases and J 5 bases; nucleotides not matched to a gene: 13. Germline CDR1 is MNHEY and CDR2 is SVGEGT. CDR3 length equals 16 residues. CDR3 residues: CASSDYGTGLLYGYTF. The CDR3, as DNA: TGTGCCAGCAGCGACTACGGGACAGGGCTACTTTATGGCTACACCTTC.

This clonotype has only a few counts. The genes are TRBV12-3 or TRBV12-4 and TRBJ1-2, with a weak D call TRBD1 (6 bases). Trimming removed 1 base at V and 7 bases at J, with 10 bases between. This CDR3 has 13 residues. The CDR3 spells CASSLGTVGGYTF. In DNA form, the CDR3 reads TGTGCCAGCAGTTTAGGGACAGTTGGTGGCTACACCTTC.

The chain couples TRBV9 to TRBJ2-1; TRBD1 matches 7 bases. The V segment lost 5 bases and the J segment 2 bases; nucleotides outside the gene matches: 4. CDR1 is SGDLS and CDR2 is YYNGEE in the germline V gene. The CDR3 loop spans 14 amino acids. The CDR3 sequence is CASRKGTAYNEQFF. CDR3 coding DNA: TGTGCCAGCAGAAAAGGGACAGCCTACAATGAGCAGTTCTTC.

This clonotype appeared many times. The chain combines TRBV5-1 with TRBJ1-6; D might be TRBD1 (5 bases). The CDR3 is made up of 15 amino acids. Between the trimmed V and J ends, which lost 4 bases and 7 bases, there was a span of 15 bases. Per the germline V gene, CDR1 is SGHRS and CDR2 is YFSETQ. CDR3 nucleotides: TGCGCCAGCAGCATACCGGGACGGGCCAATTCACCCCTCCACTTT. It translates to CASSIPGRANSPLHF.

The chain is built from TRBV7-6 and TRBJ2-7, with D unclear. Trimming took 2 bases from V and 4 from J, leaving 6 bases between them. The length of the CDR3 is 12 residues. Germline V lookup: CDR1 SGHVS, CDR2 FNYEAQ. CDR3 region: CASSLNEYEQYF. CDR3 in DNA: TGTGCCAGCAGCTTAAACGAATACGAGCAGTACTTC.

The genes are TRBV5-1 and TRBJ1-1, with D possibly being TRBD1 (6 bases). CDR1 and CDR2 from the germline V gene are SGHRS and YFSETQ. The CDR3 runs to 15 residues. Trimming left V 3 bases short and J 3 bases short, with 15 bases between. The CDR3 sequence is CASSSGAALDTEAFF. CDR3 coding DNA: TGCGCCAGCAGCTCAGGGGCCGCATTGGACACTGAAGCTTTCTTT.

The chain employs TRBV10-3 and TRBJ1-6; D gene ambiguous. Trimming pared 4 bases from V and 4 bases from J, leaving 8 bases between. The CDR3 has 14 amino acids. Germline V gene data show CDR1 as ENHRY and CDR2 as SYGVKD. The DNA for the CDR3 is TGTGCCATCAGTGGGGAGGGTTATAATTCACCCCTCCACTTT. Translating gives CAISGEGYNSPLHF.

This clonotype was observed many times. V is TRBV4-1 and J is TRBJ2-1; 11 positions agree with TRBD2. The V gene end was trimmed by 3 bases and the J gene end by 8 bases; junction bases not matched to a gene: 9. Germline V lookup: CDR1 MGHRA, CDR2 YSYEKL. The CDR3 has 16 amino acids. In DNA, the CDR3 is TGCGCCAGCAGCCACCAGACTAGCGGGGAGGGGGATGAGCAGTTCTTC. This gives the protein CASSHQTSGEGDEQFF.

This chain joins TRBV2 and TRBJ2-5; D unclear. The V gene's germline CDR1 is SNHLY and CDR2 FYNNEI. The CDR3 sequence is 12 residues long. The germline V and J ends were trimmed by 8 bases and 2 bases, with 9 bases remaining between them. Here the CDR3 DNA reads TGTGCCAGCTCGCAACTGCAAGAGACCCAGTACTTC. Translated: CASSQLQETQYF.

The V and J genes are TRBV24-1 and TRBJ1-5, with 9 bases that match TRBD1. V shed 4 bases and J 5 bases; nucleotides not matched to a gene: 5. Germline V gene sequence: CDR1 KGHDR, CDR2 SFDVKD. CDR3 length: 15 residues. The CDR3 sequence is CATSEAGQGYQPQHF. CDR3 nucleotides: TGTGCCACCAGTGAAGCCGGACAGGGGTATCAGCCCCAGCATTTT.

The chain recombines TRBV28 with TRBJ1-1; TRBD1 might be the D (5 bases). With 1 base removed from V and 3 bases from J, the gap between germline ends came to 15 bases. The CDR3 consists of 16 residues. Germline V gene lookup returns CDR1 MDHEN and CDR2 SYDVKM. The CDR3: CASSLSLGRGDTEAFF. The CDR3 DNA sequence: TGTGCCAGCAGTTTATCCCTGGGGCGGGGAGACACTGAAGCTTTCTTT.

The chain carries TRBV9 and TRBJ2-7, with unresolved D. Germline V CDR1 and CDR2: SGDLS, YYNGEE. This CDR3 is built from 14 residues. Trimming removed 4 bases at V and 7 bases at J, with 18 bases between. The CDR3 here is CASSPGTAEREQYF. The CDR3 DNA reads as TGTGCCAGCAGCCCGGGCACCGCAGAACGGGAGCAGTACTTC.

V and J are TRBV18 and TRBJ1-1, with D unresolved. CDR1 and CDR2 from the germline V gene are KGHSH and LQKENI. V was shortened by 2 bases and J by 5 bases, with 15 bases between the two germline ends. The CDR3 extends over 15 amino acids. CDR3 in amino acids: CASSPISGSGTEAFF. The DNA of the CDR3 is TGTGCCAGCTCACCAATATCAGGCTCGGGTACTGAAGCTTTCTTT. The full variable domain, with the rest looked up from reference TRBV18 and TRBJ1-1, is NAGVMQNPRHLVRRRGQEARLRCSPMKGHSHVYWYRQLPEEGLKFMVYLQKENIIDESGMPKERFSAEFPKEGPSILRIQQVVRGDSAAYFCASSPISGSGTEAFFGQGTRLTVV.

CDR3 nucleotide sequence: TGTGCCAGCAGTGAACGGCGGTCCACCTTC. This encodes CASSERRSTF. This chain connects TRBV2 to TRBJ1-2, with D uncertain. CDR1 is SNHLY and CDR2 is FYNNEI in the germline V gene. This CDR3 comprises 10 residues. V was shortened by 2 bases and J by 13 bases, with 8 bases between the two germline ends.

The rearrangement links TRBV6-2 or TRBV6-3 to TRBJ2-7, with TRBD1 identical over 7 bases. Germline trimming cut 6 bases from V and 2 bases from J; bases unmatched to any gene: 4. The CDR3 consists of 13 residues. Germline V gene sequence: CDR1 MNHEY, CDR2 SVGEGT. In nucleotides, the CDR3 is TGTGCCAGCAGCCTCGACAGGGCCTACGAGCAGTACTTC. Protein: CASSLDRAYEQYF.

The gene calls are TRBV13 and TRBJ2-5, with a weak D call TRBD1 (7 bases). The CDR3 contains 14 residues. V dropped 5 bases and J dropped 5 bases, with 15 bases sitting between them. Germline V gene data show CDR1 as PRHDT and CDR2 as FYEKMQ (reference sequence). CDR3 amino acids: CASSLQGGSETQYF. As DNA, the CDR3 is TGTGCCAGCAGCCTCCAGGGGGGTTCGGAGACCCAGTACTTC.

J is TRBJ1-5 and V is TRBV4-2, with TRBD1 matching over 8 bases. Per germline, CDR1 LGHNA and CDR2 YNFKEQ. There are 14 residues in the CDR3. V lost 2 bases and J lost 6; bases outside the gene matches: 3. This chain's CDR3 is CASSQLTGVQPQHF. In DNA form, the CDR3 reads TGTGCCAGCAGCCAACTGACAGGGGTTCAGCCCCAGCATTTT.

The chain couples TRBV14 to TRBJ1-2; D is uncertain. V lost 4 bases and J 8 bases, leaving 14 bases between the germline ends. This CDR3 has 13 amino acids. CDR1 is SGHDN and CDR2 is FVKESK in the germline V gene. The CDR3 DNA is TGTGCCAGCAGCCCTGGGATCGTAGAAGGCTACACCTTC. Its translation is CASSPGIVEGYTF.

The sample holds a few counts of this clonotype. The V and J genes are TRBV20-1 and TRBJ2-7; either TRBD1 or TRBD2 may fit D (5 bases each). Germline V gives CDR1 DFQATT, CDR2 SNEGSKA (reference sequence). V lost 3 bases and J lost 4, with 13 bases in between. The CDR3 loop spans 13 amino acids. This chain's CDR3 is CSASAGTEYEQYF. As DNA, the CDR3 is TGCAGTGCTAGCGCTGGGACGGAGTACGAGCAGTACTTC.

The J gene is TRBJ2-7, the V gene TRBV10-1; a possible D gene is TRBD1 (6 bases). This CDR3 has 15 residues. Looked up from germline, CDR1 is WNHNN and CDR2 is SYGVQD (reference sequence). V was trimmed by 3 bases and J by 2 bases, leaving 14 bases between them. CDR3 DNA: TGCGCCAGCAGTGAAGGACAGAACTTACCCTACGAGCAGTACGTC. The encoded protein is CASSEGQNLPYEQYV.

This clonotype was observed a handful of times. The CDR3 spells CASSLPGGVSREGHNEQFF. CDR3 in DNA: TGTGCCAGCAGCTTACCCGGCGGGGTCTCAAGGGAGGGACACAATGAGCAGTTCTTC. The chain couples TRBV11-2 to TRBJ2-1; TRBD2 agrees at 7 bases. V shed 2 bases and J 5 bases; nucleotides not matched to a gene: 18. Germline CDR1 and CDR2: SGHAT and FQNNGV. This CDR3 is 19 amino acids long.